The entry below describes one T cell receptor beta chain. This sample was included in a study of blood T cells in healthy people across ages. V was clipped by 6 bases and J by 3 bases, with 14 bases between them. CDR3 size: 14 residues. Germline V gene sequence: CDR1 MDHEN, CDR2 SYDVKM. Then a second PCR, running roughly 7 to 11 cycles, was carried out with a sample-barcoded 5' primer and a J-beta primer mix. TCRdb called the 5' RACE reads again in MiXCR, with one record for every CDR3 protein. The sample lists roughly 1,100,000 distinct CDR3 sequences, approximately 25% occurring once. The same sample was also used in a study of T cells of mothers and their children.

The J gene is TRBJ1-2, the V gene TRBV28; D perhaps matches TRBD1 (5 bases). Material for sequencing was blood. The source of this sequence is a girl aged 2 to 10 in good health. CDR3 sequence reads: CASSLQEAYYGYTF. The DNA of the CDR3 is TGTGCCAGCAGCCTACAGGAGGCTTACTATGGCTACACCTTC.